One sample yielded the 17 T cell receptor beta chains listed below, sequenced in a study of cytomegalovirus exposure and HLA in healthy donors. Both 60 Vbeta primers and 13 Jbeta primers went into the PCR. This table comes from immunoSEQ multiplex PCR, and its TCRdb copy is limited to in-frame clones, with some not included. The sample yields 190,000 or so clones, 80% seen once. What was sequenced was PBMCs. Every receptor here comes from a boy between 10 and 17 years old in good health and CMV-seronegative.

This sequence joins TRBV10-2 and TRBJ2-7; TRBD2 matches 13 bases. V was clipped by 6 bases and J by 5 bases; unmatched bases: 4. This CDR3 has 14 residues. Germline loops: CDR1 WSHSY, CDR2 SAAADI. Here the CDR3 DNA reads TGCGCCAGCAGGACTAGCGGGGGGAGTCACGAGCAGTACTTC. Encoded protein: CASRTSGGSHEQYF.

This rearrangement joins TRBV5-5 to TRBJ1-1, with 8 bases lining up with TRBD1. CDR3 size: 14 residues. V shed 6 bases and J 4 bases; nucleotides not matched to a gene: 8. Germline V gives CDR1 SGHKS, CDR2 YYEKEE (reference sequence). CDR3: CASTHGQGSTEAFF. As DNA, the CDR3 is TGTGCCAGCACCCACGGACAGGGTAGCACTGAAGCTTTCTTT.

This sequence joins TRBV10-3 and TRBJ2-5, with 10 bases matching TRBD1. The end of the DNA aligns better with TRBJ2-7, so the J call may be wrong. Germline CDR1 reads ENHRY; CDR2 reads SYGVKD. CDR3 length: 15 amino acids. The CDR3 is CAISETQGQGTEQYF. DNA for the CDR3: TGTGCCATCAGTGAGACACAGGGACAGGGGACCGAGCAGTACTTC.

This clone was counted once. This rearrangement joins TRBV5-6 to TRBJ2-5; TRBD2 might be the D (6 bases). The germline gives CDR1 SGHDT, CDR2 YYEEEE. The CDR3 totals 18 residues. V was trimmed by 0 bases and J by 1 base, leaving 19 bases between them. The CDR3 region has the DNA TGTGCCAGCAGCTTGGGTGTACGGGAGTTTCTGCCCCAAGAGACCCAGTACTTC. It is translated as CASSLGVREFLPQETQYF.

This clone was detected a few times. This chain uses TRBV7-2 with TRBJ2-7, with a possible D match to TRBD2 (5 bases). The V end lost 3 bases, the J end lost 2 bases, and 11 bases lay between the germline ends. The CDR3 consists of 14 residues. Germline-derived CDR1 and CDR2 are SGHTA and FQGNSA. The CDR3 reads CASSFGRVTYEQYF. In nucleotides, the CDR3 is TGTGCCAGCAGCTTTGGGCGGGTAACCTACGAGCAGTACTTC.

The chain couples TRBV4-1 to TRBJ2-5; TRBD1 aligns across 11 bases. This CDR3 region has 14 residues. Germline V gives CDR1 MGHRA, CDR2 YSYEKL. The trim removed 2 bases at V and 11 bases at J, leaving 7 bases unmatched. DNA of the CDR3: TGCGCCAGCAGCCAACCGGGACAGGGGGAAGAGCAGTACTTC. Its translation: CASSQPGQGEEQYF.

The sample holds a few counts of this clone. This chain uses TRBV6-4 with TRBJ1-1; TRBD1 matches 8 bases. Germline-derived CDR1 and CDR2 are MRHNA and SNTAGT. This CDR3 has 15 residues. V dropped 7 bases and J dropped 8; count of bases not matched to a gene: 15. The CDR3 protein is CASIRGDRRFQEAFF. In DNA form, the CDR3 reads TGTGCCAGCATCCGGGGGGACAGGCGCTTTCAGGAAGCTTTCTTT.

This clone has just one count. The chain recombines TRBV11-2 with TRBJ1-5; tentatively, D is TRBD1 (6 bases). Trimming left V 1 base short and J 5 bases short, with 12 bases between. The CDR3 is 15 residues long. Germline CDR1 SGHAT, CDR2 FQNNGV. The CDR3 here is CASSLAGANYQPQHF. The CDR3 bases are TGTGCCAGCAGCTTAGCAGGGGCGAACTATCAGCCCCAGCATTTT.

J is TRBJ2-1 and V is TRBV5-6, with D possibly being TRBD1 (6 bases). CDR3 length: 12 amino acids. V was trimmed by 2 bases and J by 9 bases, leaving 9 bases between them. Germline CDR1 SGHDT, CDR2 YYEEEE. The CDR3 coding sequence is TGTGCCAGCAGCTTACAGGGTCCTGAGCAGTTCTTC. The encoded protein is CASSLQGPEQFF.

CDR3 bases: TGTGCCAGCAGTTTCCAAGGAGGGGGCAACTATGGCTACACCTTC. Amino acid sequence: CASSFQGGGNYGYTF. The genes are TRBV27 and TRBJ1-2; 7 bases agree with TRBD1. This CDR3 spans 15 amino acids. J gave up 2 bases and V 3 bases, and 6 bases lay outside the gene matches. Germline V gene data show CDR1 as MNHEY and CDR2 as SMNVEV (reference sequence).

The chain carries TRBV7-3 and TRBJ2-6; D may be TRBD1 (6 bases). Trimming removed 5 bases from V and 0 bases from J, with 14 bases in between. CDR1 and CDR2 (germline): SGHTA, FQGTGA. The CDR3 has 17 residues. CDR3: CASSPTGTRSGANVLTF. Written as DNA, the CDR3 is TGTGCCAGCAGCCCTACGGGGACACGCTCTGGGGCCAACGTCCTGACTTTC.

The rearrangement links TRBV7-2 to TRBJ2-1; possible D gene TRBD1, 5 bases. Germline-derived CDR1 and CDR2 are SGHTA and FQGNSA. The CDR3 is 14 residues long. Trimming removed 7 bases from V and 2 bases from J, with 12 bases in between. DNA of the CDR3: TGTGCCAGCACTGGCAGGGTAACCTACAATGAGCAGTTCTTC. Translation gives CASTGRVTYNEQFF.

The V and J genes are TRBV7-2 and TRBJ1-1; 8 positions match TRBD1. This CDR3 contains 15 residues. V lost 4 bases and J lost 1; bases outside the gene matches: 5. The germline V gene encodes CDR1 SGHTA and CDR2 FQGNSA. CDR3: CASSSQTGANTEAFF. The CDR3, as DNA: TGTGCCAGCAGCTCCCAGACAGGGGCGAACACTGAAGCTTTCTTT.

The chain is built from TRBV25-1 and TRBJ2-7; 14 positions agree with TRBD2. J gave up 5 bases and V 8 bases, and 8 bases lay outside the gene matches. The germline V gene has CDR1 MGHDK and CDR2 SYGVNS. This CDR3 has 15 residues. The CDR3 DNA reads TGTGCCAGCCGTAGACTAGCGGGAGGGCCCCACGAGCAGTACTTC. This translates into CASRRLAGGPHEQYF.

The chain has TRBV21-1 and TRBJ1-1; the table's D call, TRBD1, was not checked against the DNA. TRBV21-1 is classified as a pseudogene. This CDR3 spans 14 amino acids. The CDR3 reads CASSNQDRVTEAFF. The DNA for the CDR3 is TGTGCCAGCAGCAACCAGGACAGGGTGACTGAAGCTTTCTTT.

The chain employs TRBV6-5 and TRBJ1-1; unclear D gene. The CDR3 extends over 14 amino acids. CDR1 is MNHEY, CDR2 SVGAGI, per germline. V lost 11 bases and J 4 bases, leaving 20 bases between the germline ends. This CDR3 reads CAVTRVSLGTEAFF. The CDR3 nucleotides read TGTGCCGTCACTAGGGTTTCTTTAGGCACTGAAGCTTTCTTT.

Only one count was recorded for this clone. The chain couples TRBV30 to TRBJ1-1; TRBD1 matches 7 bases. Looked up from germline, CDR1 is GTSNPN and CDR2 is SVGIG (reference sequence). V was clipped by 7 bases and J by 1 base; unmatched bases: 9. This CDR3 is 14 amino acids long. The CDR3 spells CASYDRAWNTEAFF. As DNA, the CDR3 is TGTGCCTCTTACGACAGGGCTTGGAACACTGAAGCTTTCTTT.